Listed here is a single T cell receptor beta chain. What it recognizes is unknown. These data are taken from a study of identical twins. General observations from the study: Diverse VJ usage suggested most zero-insertion clonotypes were not invariant T cells. Cross-sectional statistics underpinned the conclusions; the same donors were not followed.

Each cDNA held unique molecular identifiers, and template switching gave it a universal primer site. TCRdb reprocessed the 5' RACE reads via MiXCR and lists one record per CDR3 protein. Counted here are under 1 million distinct CDR3 sequences, around 12% occurring once; the ten biggest clones make up around 1.6%. Germline lookup yields CDR1 SQVTM and CDR2 ANQGSEA. The junction had 2 bases not matched to a gene; V was cut back by 0 bases and J by 0 bases. CDR3 length: 16 residues. These data also featured in a second study, about yellow fever vaccine responses in identical twins.

The chain has TRBV29-1 and TRBJ2-1, with TRBD2 matching over 10 bases. Sequenced input: PBMCs. The TCR sequence derives from a woman aged 18-29 years in good health. The CDR3 protein is CSVEEGLAPSYNEQFF. CDR3 DNA sequence: TGCAGCGTTGAAGAGGGACTAGCGCCCTCCTACAATGAGCAGTTCTTC.